These T cell receptor beta chains were read from a single sample in a study of CD8+ T cells in alopecia areata. TCRdb's table, derived via immunoSEQ multiplex PCR, lists solely in-frame clones and lacks some. This table holds 110,000 or so clones, approximately 51% found once. Here the sequenced sample was CD4+ T cells sorted from blood, taken at week 24, from a patient treated with tofacitinib. These receptors all stem from a human donor with alopecia areata. The CDR3 runs from the conserved cysteine through the conserved F or W. A D gene is named only where the DNA matches it firmly. The size entry is marked missing in some rows and otherwise reads once, few, many or a size class.

>.|.|TRBJ1-2|TRBV4-2
TGTGCCAGCAGCCAAGTTGAAGGGAGCTATGGCTACACCTTC
CASSQVEGSYGYTF
>.|.|TRBJ1-5|TRBV7-2
TGTGCCAGCAGCTTAGTTGAGGGTAATCAGCCCCAGCATTTT
CASSLVEGNQPQHF
>.|TRBD1|TRBJ2-7|TRBV6-5
TGTGCCAGCAGTTACCGGGACAGGGGCCACGAGCAGTACTTC
CASSYRDRGHEQYF
>.|.|TRBJ1-6|TRBV29-1
TGCAATGGGGACATGGCCTATAATTCACCCCTCCACTTT
CNGDMAYNSPLHF
>few|TRBD2|TRBJ2-5|TRBV30
TGTGCCTGGAGTGTAGGGGCTAGCGGGGGGGAGACCCAGTACTTC
CAWSVGASGGETQYF
>.|.|TRBJ2-2|TRBV7-6
TGTGCCAGCAGCTTAGCGATGACCGCGGGGCTGTTTTTT
CASSLAMTAGLFF
>.|TRBD2|TRBJ2-1|TRBV30
TGTGCCTGGAATGATGGGACTAGCGGGGGGCTACAGAAGCAGTTCTTC
CAWNDGTSGGLQKQFF
>.|TRBD1|TRBJ1-1|TRBV18
TGTGCCAGCTCACCCGGGACAGGGGACACTGAAGCTTTCTTT
CASSPGTGDTEAFF
>.|.|TRBJ1-2|TRBV6-5
TGTGCCAGCAGCCTAGATAAGTTGGGAGGCTACACCTTC
CASSLDKLGGYTF
>.|.|TRBJ2-3|TRBV11-2
TGTGCCAGCAGCACGAATTTCTTGTCGGCGGGGCTGAGCACAGATACGCAGTATTTT
CASSTNFLSAGLSTDTQYF
>once|.|TRBJ2-6|TRBV23-1
TGCGCCAGCAGTCAATCCTCGACCTCCTCTGGGGCCAACGTCCTGACTTTC
CASSQSSTSSGANVLTF